This T cell receptor (beta chain) came from a study of CD8 T cells in Susac syndrome. The authors reverse transcribed roughly 0.5 to 1 ug RNA with random hexamers. From the immunoSEQ multiplex PCR reads, TCRdb called clonotypes with MiXCR, one entry per CDR3 protein. The sample shows about 49,000 distinct CDR3 sequences, 80% to 95% of them seen only once. V shed 5 bases and J shed 8 bases, with 21 bases lying between them. The germline V gene has CDR1 LNHNV and CDR2 YYDKDF (reference sequence). This CDR3 is built from 15 residues. This TCR was sampled from a human donor in good health. Sequencing was performed on CD8+ T cells from PBMCs. V usage is TRBV15 and J usage is TRBJ1-2, with D maybe TRBD1 (6 bases). CDR3 sequence reads: CATSSRSTGSVGYTF. For the CDR3, the DNA is TGTGCCACCAGCTCTCGGTCCACAGGGTCGGTCGGCTACACCTTC.